These 10 T cell receptor beta chains were sequenced from one sample in a study of metastatic and nonmetastatic thyroid tumors. MiXCR re-clonotyped the PCR reads for TCRdb. In the table there are approximately 28,000 clones, around 25% of which are singletons. No treatment of any kind had been given to any patient before thyroid surgery. Sequencing used blood. The origin of the receptors is a female donor with papillary thyroid cancer or a benign thyroid nodule (not recorded which). Some clones in this sample may be carry-over from other donors' samples.

This clone is judged medium-sized. CDR3 residues: CASNGGRNYGYTF. The CDR3 DNA follows: TGTGCCAGCAATGGAGGACGGAACTATGGCTACACCTTC. The chain is built from TRBV6-2 or TRBV6-3 and TRBJ1-2; no firm D call. Germline CDR1 MNHEY, CDR2 SVGEGT. This CDR3 comprises 13 residues. Between the trimmed V and J ends, which lost 7 bases and 2 bases, there was a span of 11 bases.

Ten or more counts support this clone. J is TRBJ2-2 and V is TRBV12-3 or TRBV12-4, with D perhaps given as TRBD1 or TRBD2 (5 bases each). CDR3 length: 16 residues. Trimming pared 7 bases from V and 1 base from J, leaving 16 bases between. The CDR3 bases are TGTGCCAGCATCCCTTCCGGGACCCAGAACACCGGGGAGCTGTTTTTT. Translation: CASIPSGTQNTGELFF.

The chain recombines TRBV6-2 or TRBV6-3 with TRBJ2-3; possibly TRBD1 for D (5 bases). V dropped 7 bases and J dropped 4 bases, with 15 bases sitting between them. CDR1 and CDR2 from the germline V gene are MNHEY and SVGEGT. The CDR3 contains 14 residues. The DNA for the CDR3 is TGTGCCAGCATAAGACAGCGTGGTGCAGATACGCAGTATTTT. Its translation is CASIRQRGADTQYF.

This clone was seen at least ten times. V is TRBV7-2 and J is TRBJ2-1; D gene unclear. The germline V and J ends were trimmed by 2 bases and 0 bases, with 8 bases remaining between them. The CDR3 length is 15 residues. Looked up from germline, CDR1 is SGHTA and CDR2 is FQGNSA. CDR3 region: CASSLYKSSYNEQFF. CDR3 coding DNA: TGTGCCAGCAGCTTATACAAGAGCTCCTACAATGAGCAGTTCTTC.

The gene calls are TRBV6-1 and TRBJ2-6; TRBD1 or TRBD2 may be the D gene (7 bases each). The CDR3 covers 17 residues. Trimming took 6 bases from V and 18 from J, leaving 33 bases between them. The V gene's germline CDR1 is MNHNS and CDR2 SASEGT. For the CDR3, the DNA is TGTGCCAGCAGAACCATACAGGGGAGGGGTGGGGCCAACGTACCGACTTTC. This sequence encodes CASRTIQGRGGANVPTF.

This clone showed up many times. CDR3 region: CASSRTPGVAGELFF. The CDR3 nucleotides are TGTGCCAGCAGCCGGACCCCGGGGGTGGCCGGGGAGCTGTTTTTT. The V gene is TRBV5-4, the J gene TRBJ2-2; maybe TRBD2 (6 bases). Trimming took off 4 bases at V and 6 bases at J, with 16 bases between the two ends. The CDR3 runs to 15 residues. Germline V CDR1 and CDR2: SGHNT, YYREEE (reference sequence).

This clone was recorded at least ten times. The chain uses TRBV20-1 and TRBJ2-7; 8 bases agree with TRBD2. There are 14 residues in the CDR3. Trimming took 3 bases from V and 3 from J; bases not matched to a gene: 7. Germline CDR1 reads DFQATT; CDR2 reads SNEGSKA (reference sequence). The CDR3, as DNA: TGCAGTGCTAGGTTTCCGGGACTAGGCTACGAGCAGTACTTC. This encodes CSARFPGLGYEQYF.

This clone was recorded many times. This chain joins TRBV11-2 and TRBJ2-1; 8 bases align to TRBD2. The V segment lost 2 bases and the J segment 8 bases; nucleotides outside the gene matches: 8. The germline gives CDR1 SGHAT, CDR2 FQNNGV. The CDR3 totals 15 residues. CDR3 nucleotides: TGTGCCAGCAGCTTAAGGACTAGCCGCCGGTATGAGCAGTTCTTC. Encoded protein: CASSLRTSRRYEQFF.

In this sample, this clone turned up many times. This CDR3 is CSVDSSGNTIYF. The CDR3 DNA reads TGCAGCGTGGATTCTTCTGGAAACACCATATATTTT. The chain joins TRBV29-1 to TRBJ1-3; D gene unclear. Germline V gene sequence: CDR1 SQVTM, CDR2 ANQGSEA. Trimming cost V 6 bases and J 1 base, with 7 bases left between them. The CDR3 loop spans 12 amino acids.

This clone showed up many times. V is TRBV5-1 and J is TRBJ2-7; 12 nucleotides match TRBD2. Germline CDR1 and CDR2: SGHRS and YFSETQ. The CDR3 extends over 17 amino acids. Losses at the gene ends were 3 bases for V and 6 bases for J; bases not matched to a gene: 13. CDR3 sequence: CASSSHRLAGVLGEQYF. CDR3 nucleotides: TGCGCCAGCAGCTCTCACCGACTAGCGGGAGTTTTAGGCGAGCAGTACTTC.